The present T cell receptor beta chain was sequenced within a study of neoadjuvant nivolumab and ipilimumab in lung cancer (dated by TCRdb to the early 2020s). Describing the broader study: In the NEOSTAR trial, nivolumab was administered intravenously at 3 mg/kg on days 1, 15 and 29, and the combination arm also received ipilimumab 1 mg/kg on day 1 only. For each study arm, the primary endpoint of the trial was the rate of major pathologic response (MPR) in the intention-to-treat population. Of the 44 patients with operable NSCLC treated in the trial, approximately 23 were randomized to nivolumab monotherapy and approximately 20 to nivolumab plus ipilimumab. TCR repertoires in pretherapy (baseline) peripheral blood were compared with TCR repertoires in tumors resected at surgery after neoadjuvant immune checkpoint blockade. Seven patients had matched pretherapy and resected tumor pairs analyzed, with four treated with nivolumab and three with nivolumab plus ipilimumab.

The paper as a whole reports these results and caveats: From pretherapy to surgery, tumor T-cell richness and clonality went up in three of three dual-therapy tumors, versus only two of four nivolumab-treated tumors. TCR richness in pretherapy blood showed a positive correlation with richness in tumors resected after neoadjuvant therapy (Spearman R of about 0.84). No significant correlation was found between TCR clonality and pathologic tumor regression, and only one major-pathologic-response sample was available for the clonality analysis. A small number of samples underwent TCR sequencing. TCR richness and clonality were greater in resected tumors than in tumor-adjacent uninvolved lung, and increases were seen in more dual-therapy-treated tumors.

The meaning of the sample's time point label: at surgical resection after neoadjuvant nivolumab +/- ipilimumab. The samples were taken from NEOSTAR, a phase 2 randomized trial in operable NSCLC that tested neoadjuvant nivolumab or nivolumab plus ipilimumab, followed by surgery. With regard to this clone: Its specific antigen is unknown. Base qualities are not at hand, and no much larger clone is one base apart.

Library method: the immunoSEQ multiplex PCR assay. Per the authors' processing: Repertoires were summarized in terms of richness and clonality, and significantly expanded and contracted clones between pre- and post-therapy samples were identified. Here the immuneACCESS table is served through TCRdb, limited to in-frame sequences with V and J called. Missing clones are a known gap in these copies; in checked studies unresolved V genes cover under half, and the rest lacks a known reason. V and J calls and clone size are copied from that table; D and trimming were computed from the DNA. This sample lists approximately 31,000 clones; about 92% were detected once. The top ten hold 2.1% of the sample. The starting material was peripheral blood, obtained after neoadjuvant nivolumab, alone or with ipilimumab, at or shortly before surgery. The TCR comes from an adult with non-small cell lung cancer.

This receptor has the CDR3 CAISEFAGYSEQYF. The DNA sequence reads TGTGCCATCAGTGAGTTTGCGGGATATAGCGAGCAGTACTTC. The rearrangement combines TRBV10-3 with TRBJ2-7; the D gene is possibly TRBD2, with 6 bases matching. CDR1 and CDR2 are read off the germline V gene as ENHRY and SYGVKD. CDR3 length: 14 amino acids, cysteine to phenylalanine. Only the CDR3 region is kept as DNA, spanning 42 bases read in frame from base 1. The trim is 1 base for V and 6 bases for J, with a gap of 13 bases between the germline ends.